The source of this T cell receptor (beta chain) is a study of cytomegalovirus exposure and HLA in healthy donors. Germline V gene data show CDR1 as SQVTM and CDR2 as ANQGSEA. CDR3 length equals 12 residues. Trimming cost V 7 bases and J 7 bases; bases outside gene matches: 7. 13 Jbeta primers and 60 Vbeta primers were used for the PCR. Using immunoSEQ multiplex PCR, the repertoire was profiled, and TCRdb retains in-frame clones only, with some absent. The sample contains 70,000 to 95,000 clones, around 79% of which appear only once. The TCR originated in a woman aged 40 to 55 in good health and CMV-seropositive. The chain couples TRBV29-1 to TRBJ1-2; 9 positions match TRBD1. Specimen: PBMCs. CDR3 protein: CSAEQGAGGYTF. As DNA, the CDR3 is TGCAGCGCCGAACAGGGGGCGGGTGGCTACACCTTC.